The rows below give T cell receptor beta chains drawn from one sample of a study of T cells in Graves' hyperthyroidism and ophthalmopathy. TCRdb re-analysed the multiplex PCR reads in MiXCR, keeping a single row per CDR3 protein. In the table there are about 530,000 distinct CDR3 sequences, under 20% of which are singletons. The specimen sequenced was blood. The origin of the receptors is a woman between 18 and 30 years old with Graves' ophthalmopathy. CDR3s include the opening cysteine and the closing phenylalanine or tryptophan. Each record gives: D gene, V gene, J gene, clone size, CDR3 DNA, CDR3 protein. The D gene is left open where the match is weak. A clone size is listed for some rows: how often the clone was seen (once, few, many), or a class if it is expanded.

d_call: NA; v_call: TRBV12-3/TRBV12-4; j_call: TRBJ1-1; clone_size: many; cdr3_nt: TGTGCCAGCAGTCCTCAGGTTGAACATACTGAAGCTTTCTTT; cdr3_aa: CASSPQVEHTEAFF
d_call: TRBD1; v_call: TRBV5-1; j_call: TRBJ2-1; clone_size: many; cdr3_nt: TGCGCCAGCAGCTTACGACAGGGTCCCTACAATGAGCAGTTCTTC; cdr3_aa: CASSLRQGPYNEQFF
d_call: NA; v_call: TRBV12-3/TRBV12-4; j_call: TRBJ2-1; clone_size: many; cdr3_nt: TGTGCCAGCAGTTTCCTGGGGCAGTTAAATGAGCAGTTCTTC; cdr3_aa: CASSFLGQLNEQFF
d_call: NA; v_call: TRBV7-2; j_call: TRBJ2-7; clone_size: many; cdr3_nt: TGTGCCAGCAGCTTAGAGGGGTCTGGCGAGCAGTACTTC; cdr3_aa: CASSLEGSGEQYF
d_call: TRBD1; v_call: TRBV28; j_call: TRBJ2-5; clone_size: few; cdr3_nt: TGTGCCAGCAGTTTAATAGGACAGGGATGGGAGACCCAGTACTTC; cdr3_aa: CASSLIGQGWETQYF
d_call: NA; v_call: TRBV20-1; j_call: TRBJ2-1; clone_size: few; cdr3_nt: TGCAGTGCTAGATATTTACACTTGGGCGGAACATACAATGAGCAGTTCTTC; cdr3_aa: CSARYLHLGGTYNEQFF
d_call: NA; v_call: TRBV29-1; j_call: TRBJ2-2; clone_size: many; cdr3_nt: TGCAGCGTGTGGTGGGCCGGGGAGCTGTTTTTT; cdr3_aa: CSVWWAGELFF
d_call: NA; v_call: TRBV10-3; j_call: TRBJ2-1; clone_size: NA; cdr3_nt: TGTGCCATCAGTGACGCGGGCCTTACGTACAGTGAGCAGTTCTTC; cdr3_aa: CAISDAGLTYSEQFF
d_call: NA; v_call: TRBV5-8; j_call: TRBJ1-2; clone_size: many; cdr3_nt: TGTGCCAGCAGACGGGACTTTGGCTACACCTTC; cdr3_aa: CASRRDFGYTF
d_call: NA; v_call: TRBV3-1; j_call: TRBJ2-2; clone_size: NA; cdr3_nt: TGTGCCAGCAGCCCCCGGAGGGGCGGGCTCCTGAACACCGGGGAGCTGTTTTTT; cdr3_aa: CASSPRRGGLLNTGELFF